This T cell receptor beta chain originates from a study of T cell repertoires in cytomegalovirus infection. Overall study results and limits: There were carriers of CMV plus the relevant HLA, and cumulative public TCR beta family frequency identified them.

Trimming shortened V by 3 bases and J by 4 bases, and 11 bases separated the two germline ends. The CDR3 consists of 14 residues. One entry per CDR3 protein, called by TCRdb with MiXCR from the reads. The sample comprises around 710,000 distinct CDR3 sequences, about 27% of which are singletons, and 10% to 15% rests with the top ten. On this clonotype: Its target is not known.

The sequence was collected from a human donor in good health (CMV status not recorded). Some clones in this sample may be carry-over from other donors' samples. The chain recombines TRBV12-3 or TRBV12-4 with TRBJ2-3; D is possibly TRBD1 or TRBD2 (6 bases each). Here the sequenced sample was cultured CD8+ T cells from PBMCs, taken from culture after CMV antigen stimulation. CDR3 DNA: TGTGCCAGCAGTTTCGGGGGCCACCCAGATACGCAGTATTTT. Its protein product is CASSFGGHPDTQYF.